A single sample is the source of the 30 T cell receptor beta chains below, sequenced in a study of tumor-infiltrating lymphocytes in primary liver carcinoma. Production of TCR beta cDNA used approximately 480 ng total RNA together with a constant-region primer. It was through three nested multiplex PCR rounds of slightly modified ARM-PCR that TCR beta libraries arose. Running around 9 cycles apiece, the first two PCR rounds relied on TRBV1-TRBV30 forward primers together with a C-beta reverse primer. TCRdb recomputed calls from the multiplex PCR reads with MiXCR, one row per CDR3 protein. The sample contains 100,000 or so distinct CDR3 sequences, around 80% of which appear only once. The study co-extracted DNA and RNA from about 21-30 mg of unsorted bulk tissue. The sample consisted of liver tumor tissue from sampling region 3. Subset of the sample: tumor region T3, left-lateral pole. The origin of the receptors is a man in his forties or fifties with primary liver carcinoma and hepatitis B virus infection.

This clonotype has a count of ten or more. The chain joins TRBV4-3 to TRBJ2-2; 12 bases fit TRBD2. Germline CDR1 is LGHNA and CDR2 is YSLEER. V lost 0 bases and J lost 8; bases outside the gene matches: 10. The length of the CDR3 is 18 residues. CDR3 loop: CASSQDSPGLAGLGELFF. The CDR3 DNA is TGCGCCAGCAGCCAAGATAGCCCGGGACTAGCGGGCCTGGGGGAGCTGTTTTTT.

As regards this clonotype: The junction departs from germline at one end; a sequencing error may be responsible. The chain combines TRBV29-1 with TRBJ2-3, with D uncertain. Germline values: CDR1 SQVTM, CDR2 ANQGSEA. The CDR3 has 15 amino acids. The CDR3: CSSTPPQVRIDTQYF. The DNA of the CDR3 is TGCAGCAGTACCCCCCCGCAGGTAAGAATAGATACACAGTATTTT.

Comments on this clonotype: The conserved closing phenylalanine or tryptophan is absent in this CDR3, likely reflecting a read error. The DNA is left out, because the CDR3 cannot be placed on it with certainty; the CDR3 is given as TCRdb lists it. This chain uses TRBV11-3 with TRBJ1-5; TRBD1 was called by the table and not checked on the DNA. Germline lookup yields CDR1 SGHNT and CDR2 YENEEA. The CDR3 region is 15 residues in length, termini included. The CDR3 protein is CASSLDLGVTQPRHL.

Remarks on this clonotype: Germline and junction disagree at one end, which may indicate a read error. V usage is TRBV4-3 and J usage is TRBJ2-7; possibly TRBD2 for D (5 bases). Germline assignment: CDR1 LGHNA and CDR2 YSLEER. This CDR3 is built from 14 residues. DNA for the CDR3: TGCGTCAGCGGCCAAGGTCAGGTCTCCTACGAGCAGTACTTC. This codes for CVSGQGQVSYEQYF.

As DNA, the CDR3 is TGCAGTGCTAGTAGACCGGGAGGTTTTAGCACAGATACGCAGTATTTT. This codes for CSASRPGGFSTDTQYF. The V and J genes are TRBV20-1 and TRBJ2-3; TRBD2 agrees at 7 bases. Germline-derived CDR1 and CDR2 are DFQATT and SNEGSKA (reference sequence). V dropped 3 bases and J dropped 0; count of bases not matched to a gene: 9. There are 16 residues in the CDR3.

This clonotype was seen a handful of times. The V and J genes are TRBV20-1 and TRBJ2-1; D assignment may be TRBD1 or TRBD2 (6 bases each). The CDR3 is 13 amino acids. Germline loops: CDR1 DFQATT, CDR2 SNEGSKA (reference sequence). Between the trimmed V and J ends, which lost 5 bases and 8 bases, there was a span of 16 bases. The CDR3 loop is CSAPTPGADEQFF. The CDR3, as DNA: TGCAGTGCTCCGACCCCGGGGGCCGATGAGCAGTTCTTC.

In its sample, this clonotype was seen many times. The chain is built from TRBV10-3 and TRBJ2-1; 9 nucleotides agree with TRBD1. V shed 10 bases and J 9 bases; nucleotides not matched to a gene: 7. Looked up from germline, CDR1 is ENHRY and CDR2 is SYGVKD. There are 12 residues in the CDR3. CDR3 region: CATGQGIGEQFF. The CDR3 nucleotides read TGTGCCACCGGACAGGGGATCGGTGAGCAGTTCTTC.

Points on this clonotype: The conserved phenylalanine or tryptophan is not found at the CDR3 terminus, so this likely reflects a read error. V gene TRBV4-1 combines with J gene TRBJ2-7; 11 nucleotides line up with TRBD1. CDR3 length equals 15 residues. V lost 4 bases, J lost 2 bases, and 4 bases stayed unmatched. Germline V lookup: CDR1 MGHRA, CDR2 YSYEKL. The DNA for the CDR3 is TGCGCCAGCAGCCTCGGGGACAGGGGGACCTACGAGCAGTACTTA. It is translated as CASSLGDRGTYEQYL.

As concerns this clonotype: This may be a read error: a much more frequent sequence differs by one nucleotide. The V call is TRBV7-9, the J call TRBJ1-2, with TRBD1 matching over 9 bases. CDR1 SEHNR and CDR2 FQNEAQ come from the germline V gene (reference sequence). The CDR3 consists of 16 residues. CDR3 in DNA: TGTGCCAGCAGCGAGACCCGGGACAGGGTTGACTATGACTACACCTTC. This sequence encodes CASSETRDRVDYDYTF.

Worth noting for this clonotype: A junction boundary mismatches the germline segment, possibly from a read error. V gene TRBV11-2 combines with J gene TRBJ2-5; TRBD2 agrees at 8 bases. This CDR3 is built from 14 residues. Per the germline V gene, CDR1 is SGHAT and CDR2 is FQNNGV. As DNA, the CDR3 is TGTGCTAGCAGCTTAAGCGGGGGACAAGGGACCCAGTACTTC. It encodes CASSLSGGQGTQYF.

Notes on this clonotype: It is likely a read error, because the conserved phenylalanine at the end of the CDR3 is missing. The chain uses TRBV12-5 and TRBJ2-7; D assignment may be TRBD1 or TRBD2 (5 bases each). CDR3 length: 13 amino acids. Germline CDR1 is LGHNT and CDR2 is FRNRAP. The DNA of the CDR3 is TGTGCCAGTGAGGGGACCTGTTCCTACGAACAGTACCTT. This translates into CASEGTCSYEQYL.

Of note for this clonotype: Lacking the conserved final phenylalanine or tryptophan, this CDR3 likely reflects a read error. J is TRBJ2-4 and V is TRBV4-2; unclear D gene. The CDR3 is 15 residues long. Per germline, CDR1 LGHNA and CDR2 YNFKEQ. The ends were cut back, 0 bases at V and 3 bases at J, with 9 bases in the middle. The DNA of the CDR3 is TGTGCCAGCAGCCAAGACCAAGGAGTCAAAAACATTCAGTACCTC. This gives the protein CASSQDQGVKNIQYL.

About this clonotype itself: Compared with germline, one end of the junction differs, possibly owing to a read error. The rearrangement links TRBV5-5 to TRBJ1-2, with D perhaps TRBD1 (6 bases). CDR3 length: 15 amino acids. Per germline, CDR1 SGHKS and CDR2 YYEKEE (reference sequence). The CDR3 loop reads CASSLGRTANYAYTF. CDR3 DNA: TGTGCCAGCAGCTTGGGTAGGACAGCTAACTATGCCTACACCTTC.

This clonotype was found once. The junction departs from germline at one end; a sequencing error may be responsible. The chain joins TRBV4-1 to TRBJ1-1; D is unresolved. This CDR3 spans 14 amino acids. Looked up from germline, CDR1 is MGHRA and CDR2 is YSYEKL. The CDR3 bases are TGCGCCAGCAGTCGGGGTGTGGCTAACACTGAAGGTTTCTTT. Protein sequence: CASSRGVANTEGFF.

For this clonotype: One end of the junction does not line up with germline, which may come from a read error. This chain links TRBV29-1 with TRBJ2-2; no definite D call. The length of the CDR3 is 15 residues. Per germline, CDR1 SQVTM and CDR2 ANQGSEA. The CDR3 DNA follows: TGCAGCGTTGGGAGTAGTGCGGCGAAGACCGGGGAGCTGTTTTTT. Translating it yields CSVGSSAAKTGELFF.

Remarks on this clonotype: One end of the junction fails to match germline, which may point to a read error. V and J are TRBV12-3 or TRBV12-4 and TRBJ1-1; possibly TRBD1 for D (5 bases). The CDR3 extends over 14 amino acids. In nucleotides, the CDR3 is TGTGCCAGCGGCAGTACAGGTTCGAACACTGCAGCTTTCTTT. This sequence encodes CASGSTGSNTAAFF.

A single count supports this clonotype. This chain links TRBV11-2 with TRBJ2-7; possibly TRBD1 for D (6 bases). Germline V gives CDR1 SGHAT, CDR2 FQNNGV. CDR3 size: 16 residues. The V end was cut by 5 bases, the J end by 3 bases, with 20 bases between. This chain's CDR3 is CASSRLTQGEVYEQYF. CDR3 nucleotide sequence: TGTGCCAGCAGCCGACTAACACAGGGTGAGGTCTACGAGCAGTACTTC.

For this clonotype: Because the CDR3 is missing its conserved closing phenylalanine or tryptophan, this is likely a read error. The V call is TRBV4-2, the J call TRBJ2-5; D is ambiguous. The CDR3 has 12 residues. Germline CDR1 LGHNA, CDR2 YNFKEQ. This chain's CDR3 is CASSQWGETQYL. DNA of the CDR3: TGTGCAAGCAGCCAATGGGGAGAGACCCAGTACCTC.

The CDR3 is CASNAVGVTQYF. For the CDR3, the DNA is TGTGCCAGCAACGCCGTAGGAGTTACGCAGTATTTT. The chain uses TRBV6-1 and TRBJ2-3; no clear D. Germline CDR1 and CDR2: MNHNS and SASEGT. There are 12 residues in the CDR3. Trimming cost V 7 bases and J 8 bases, with 13 bases left between them.

With respect to this clonotype: A junction boundary mismatches the germline segment, possibly from a read error. V gene TRBV10-3 combines with J gene TRBJ2-1; D is possibly TRBD2 (5 bases). Germline assignment: CDR1 ENHRY and CDR2 SYGVKD. CDR3 length equals 13 residues. The CDR3 loop reads CAIRGSQGNDQFF. As DNA, the CDR3 is TGTGCCATCCGAGGGTCTCAAGGCAATGATCAGTTCTTC.

As concerns this clonotype: The junction does not match germline at one end; this may be a read error. The CDR3 DNA is TGCAGCGTTGGTAGGGTCTGGGAGATGAAGACTGAAGCTTTCTTT. The encoded protein is CSVGRVWEMKTEAFF. The chain couples TRBV29-1 to TRBJ1-1; D is unresolved. Germline assignment: CDR1 SQVTM and CDR2 ANQGSEA. The CDR3 has 15 residues.

V usage is TRBV6-6 and J usage is TRBJ1-6; 7 nucleotides agree with TRBD1. CDR1 MNHNY and CDR2 SVGAGI come from the germline V gene (reference sequence). The CDR3 is 15 residues long. J lost 7 bases, V lost 5 bases, and 8 bases had no gene match. The CDR3 protein is CASSLVTGRNSPLHF. In DNA, the CDR3 is TGTGCCAGCAGTCTAGTGACAGGGCGCAATTCACCCCTCCACTTT.

To note about this clonotype: The germline gene is not matched at one end of the junction; a read error may be the cause. The V gene is TRBV29-1, the J gene TRBJ2-3; 9 bases are a match to TRBD2. CDR3 length equals 14 residues. Germline V gives CDR1 SQVTM, CDR2 ANQGSEA. The DNA of the CDR3 is TGCAGCGGGATTCAACTAGCGGGCACGGATACGCAGTATTTT. As protein: CSGIQLAGTDTQYF.

The rearrangement joins TRBV29-1 to TRBJ2-1; TRBD2 aligns across 13 bases. There are 13 residues in the CDR3. V lost 6 bases to trimming and J lost 6 bases; unmatched junction nucleotides: 2. The germline gives CDR1 SQVTM, CDR2 ANQGSEA. The CDR3 is CSVGTSGVNEQFF. The CDR3 DNA reads TGCAGCGTGGGGACTAGCGGGGTCAATGAGCAGTTCTTC.

This chain joins TRBV6-1 and TRBJ2-7, with 14 bases that match TRBD2. V dropped 0 bases and J dropped 5; count of bases not matched to a gene: 15. Germline V gives CDR1 MNHNS, CDR2 SASEGT. The CDR3 extends over 20 amino acids. CDR3 sequence: CASSEAPLGLAGGPCDEQYF. The DNA of the CDR3 is TGTGCCAGCAGTGAAGCCCCCCTAGGACTAGCGGGAGGACCCTGCGACGAGCAGTACTTC.

This clonotype appeared many times. In DNA form, the CDR3 reads TGTGCCAGCAGTCAACCGGACAGTATAGCCAAAAACATTCAGTACTTC. Protein: CASSQPDSIAKNIQYF. The genes are TRBV28 and TRBJ2-4; D might be TRBD1 (6 bases). The CDR3 loop spans 16 amino acids. Trimming took off 5 bases at V and 0 bases at J, with 14 bases between the two ends. Per the germline V gene, CDR1 is MDHEN and CDR2 is SYDVKM.

Details on this clonotype: It is likely a read error, because the conserved phenylalanine at the end of the CDR3 is missing. V gene TRBV13 combines with J gene TRBJ2-3; 12 bases line up with TRBD1. Looked up from germline, CDR1 is PRHDT and CDR2 is FYEKMQ (reference sequence). The CDR3 length is 15 residues. The CDR3 DNA is TGTGCCAGCAGCCCTGGGACAGGGGGCACAGGTACGCAGTATGTT. The encoded protein is CASSPGTGGTGTQYV.

With regard to this clonotype: This CDR3 is missing its conserved last phenylalanine or tryptophan, likely due to a read error. V gene TRBV6-2 or TRBV6-3 combines with J gene TRBJ2-1; 9 positions agree with TRBD2. This CDR3 is built from 15 residues. Losses at the gene ends were 6 bases for V and 8 bases for J; bases not matched to a gene: 11. Germline V gene lookup returns CDR1 MNHEY and CDR2 SVGEGT. CDR3 loop: CASSPGTSFHYEQFV. DNA for the CDR3: TGTGCCAGCAGCCCTGGGACTAGCTTCCACTATGAGCAGTTCGTC.

This clonotype was seen more than once but under ten times. The germline gene is not matched at one end of the junction; a read error may be the cause. The rearrangement joins TRBV28 to TRBJ1-4; D is unclear. From germline, CDR1 is MDHEN and CDR2 SYDVKM. The CDR3 contains 12 residues. CDR3 nucleotides: TGTGACAGCAGTTCCCAGAATGAAAAACTGTTTTTT. It encodes CDSSSQNEKLFF. Full variable domain (rest looked up from reference TRBV28 and TRBJ1-4): DVKVTQSSRYLVKRTGEKVFLECVQDMDHENMFWYRQDPGLGLRLIYFSYDVKMKEKGDIPEGYSVSREKKERFSLILESASTNQTSMYLCDSSSQNEKLFFGSGTQLSVL.

This rearrangement joins TRBV4-2 to TRBJ1-1; D call uncertain. Per the germline V gene, CDR1 is LGHNA and CDR2 is YNFKEQ. The CDR3 covers 11 residues. The CDR3 loop reads CACSPGIEAFF. The CDR3 DNA is TGTGCTTGCAGCCCGGGAATTGAAGCTTTCTTT.